This T cell receptor beta chain was sequenced during a study of monozygotic twins with inflammatory bowel disease. General study findings and limits: Repertoire similarity did not differ between concordant and discordant twins, perhaps due to limited power. Cells of different T cell subtypes could not be told apart.

Whole blood supplied total RNA, and T cells were not sorted. Per the germline V gene, CDR1 is MNHNS and CDR2 is SASEGT. This CDR3 is 15 amino acids long. From the 5' RACE reads, TCRdb lists one entry per CDR3 protein and no DNA. This sample's clone table lists around 370,000 distinct CDR3 sequences. On this clonotype: Its antigen is still unknown.

This chain uses TRBV6-1 with TRBJ2-2; TCRdb outputs TRBD1, but without DNA this stays unchecked. Sequencing was done on a sample of blood. This sequence was found in a human donor with ulcerative colitis or Crohn's disease, or a healthy co-twin of an affected twin (not recorded which). CDR3 region: CASRPGQGAAGELFF.